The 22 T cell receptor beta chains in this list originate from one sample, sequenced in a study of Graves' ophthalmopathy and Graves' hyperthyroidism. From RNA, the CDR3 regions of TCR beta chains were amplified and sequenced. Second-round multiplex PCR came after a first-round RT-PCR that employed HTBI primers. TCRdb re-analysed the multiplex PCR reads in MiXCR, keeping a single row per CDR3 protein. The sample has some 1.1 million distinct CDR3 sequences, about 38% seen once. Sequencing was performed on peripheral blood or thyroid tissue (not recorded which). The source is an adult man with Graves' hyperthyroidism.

In DNA, the CDR3 is TGTGCCAGCATGGGGGACGCTTCACCCCTCCACTTT. It translates to CASMGDASPLHF. J is TRBJ1-6 and V is TRBV2, with a weak D call TRBD1 (5 bases). The germline gives CDR1 SNHLY, CDR2 FYNNEI. V lost 7 bases and J lost 9, with 10 bases in between. The CDR3 has 12 amino acids.

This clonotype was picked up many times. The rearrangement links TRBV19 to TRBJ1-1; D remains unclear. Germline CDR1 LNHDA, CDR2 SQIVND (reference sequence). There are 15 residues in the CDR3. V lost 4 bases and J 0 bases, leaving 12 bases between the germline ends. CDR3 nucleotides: TGTGCCAGTAGTACGGCCGGGCGGCTGAACACTGAAGCTTTCTTT. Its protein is CASSTAGRLNTEAFF.

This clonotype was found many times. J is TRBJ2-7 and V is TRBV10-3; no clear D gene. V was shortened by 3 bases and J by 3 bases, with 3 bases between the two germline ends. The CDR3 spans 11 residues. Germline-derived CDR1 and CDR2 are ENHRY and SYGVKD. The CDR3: CAISENYEQYF. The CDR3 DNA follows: TGTGCCATCAGTGAAAACTACGAGCAGTACTTC.

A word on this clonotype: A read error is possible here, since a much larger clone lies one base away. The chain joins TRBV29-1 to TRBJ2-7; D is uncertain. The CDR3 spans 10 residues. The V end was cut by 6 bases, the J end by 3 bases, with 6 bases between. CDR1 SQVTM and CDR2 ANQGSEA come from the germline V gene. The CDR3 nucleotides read TGCAGCGTAATGAACTACGAGCAGTACTTC. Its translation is CSVMNYEQYF.

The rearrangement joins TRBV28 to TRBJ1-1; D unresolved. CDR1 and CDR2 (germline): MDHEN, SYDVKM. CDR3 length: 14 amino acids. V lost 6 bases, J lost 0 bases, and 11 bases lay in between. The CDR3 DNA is TGTGCCAGCAGCCAAACGTTGATGAACACTGAAGCTTTCTTT. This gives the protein CASSQTLMNTEAFF.

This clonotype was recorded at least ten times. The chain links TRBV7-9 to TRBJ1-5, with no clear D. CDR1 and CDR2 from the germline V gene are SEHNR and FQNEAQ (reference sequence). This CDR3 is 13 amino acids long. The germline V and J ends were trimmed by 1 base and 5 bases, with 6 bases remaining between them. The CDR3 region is CASSLDIYQPQHF. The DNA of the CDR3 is TGTGCCAGCAGCTTAGACATTTATCAGCCCCAGCATTTT.

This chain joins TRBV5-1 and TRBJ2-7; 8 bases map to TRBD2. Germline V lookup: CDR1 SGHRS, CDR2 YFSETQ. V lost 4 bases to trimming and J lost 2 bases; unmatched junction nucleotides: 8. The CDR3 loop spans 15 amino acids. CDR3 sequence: CASSVGAGGAYEQYF. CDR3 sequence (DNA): TGCGCCAGCAGCGTCGGGGCGGGGGGAGCCTACGAGCAGTACTTC.

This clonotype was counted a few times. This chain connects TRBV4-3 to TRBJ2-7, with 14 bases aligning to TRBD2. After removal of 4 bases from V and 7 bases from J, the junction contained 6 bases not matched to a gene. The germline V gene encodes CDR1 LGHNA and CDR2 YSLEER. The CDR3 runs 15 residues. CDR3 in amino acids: CASSPRLAGGEEQYF. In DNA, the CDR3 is TGCGCCAGCAGCCCCAGACTAGCGGGAGGGGAAGAGCAGTACTTC.

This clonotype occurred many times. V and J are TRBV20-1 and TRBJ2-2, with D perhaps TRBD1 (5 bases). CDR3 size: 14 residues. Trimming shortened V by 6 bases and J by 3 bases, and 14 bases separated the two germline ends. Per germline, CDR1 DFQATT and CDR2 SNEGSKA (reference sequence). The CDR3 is CSARGLVDTGELFF. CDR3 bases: TGCAGTGCAAGGGGCCTAGTAGACACCGGGGAGCTGTTTTTT.

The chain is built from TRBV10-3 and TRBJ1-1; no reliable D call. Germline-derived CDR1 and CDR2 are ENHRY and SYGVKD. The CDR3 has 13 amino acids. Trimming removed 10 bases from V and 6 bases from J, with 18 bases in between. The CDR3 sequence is CASRNTIVPEAFF. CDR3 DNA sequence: TGTGCCAGCAGAAATACTATAGTCCCTGAAGCTTTCTTT.

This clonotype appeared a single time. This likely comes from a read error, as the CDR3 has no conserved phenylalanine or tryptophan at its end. In DNA, the CDR3 is TGCAGCGTGAGGGGTCCCCCAGAGGAGCAGTACTTG. Its translation: CSVRGPPEEQYL. This sequence joins TRBV29-1 and TRBJ2-7; possibly TRBD1 or TRBD2 for D (5 bases each). Germline assignment: CDR1 SQVTM and CDR2 ANQGSEA. Trimming took off 6 bases at V and 7 bases at J, with 16 bases between the two ends. There are 12 residues in the CDR3.

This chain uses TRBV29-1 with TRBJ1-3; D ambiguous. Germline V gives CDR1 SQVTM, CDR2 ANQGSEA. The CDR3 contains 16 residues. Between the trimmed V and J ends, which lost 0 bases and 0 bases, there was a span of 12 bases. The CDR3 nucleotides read TGCAGCGTTGAAGATCTAGCGGTGAGCTCTGGAAACACCATATATTTT. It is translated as CSVEDLAVSSGNTIYF.

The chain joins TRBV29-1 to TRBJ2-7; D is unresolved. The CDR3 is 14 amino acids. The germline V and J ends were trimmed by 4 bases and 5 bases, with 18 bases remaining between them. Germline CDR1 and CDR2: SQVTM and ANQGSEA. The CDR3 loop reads CSVATRTLRNEQYF. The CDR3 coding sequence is TGCAGCGTTGCTACCCGGACCCTGAGAAACGAGCAGTACTTC.

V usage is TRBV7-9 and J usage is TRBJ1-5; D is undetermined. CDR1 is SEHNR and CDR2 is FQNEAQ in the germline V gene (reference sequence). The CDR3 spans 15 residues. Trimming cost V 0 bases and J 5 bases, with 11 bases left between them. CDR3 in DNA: TGTGCCAGCAGCTTAGCGGGTAGGCCCGATCAGCCCCAGCATTTT. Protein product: CASSLAGRPDQPQHF.

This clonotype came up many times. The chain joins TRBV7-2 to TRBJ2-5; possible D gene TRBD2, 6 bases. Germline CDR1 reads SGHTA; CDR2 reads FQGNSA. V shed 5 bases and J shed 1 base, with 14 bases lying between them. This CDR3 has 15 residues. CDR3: CASSLSGPRQETQYF. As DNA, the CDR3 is TGTGCCAGCAGCCTCAGCGGGCCCCGCCAAGAGACCCAGTACTTC.

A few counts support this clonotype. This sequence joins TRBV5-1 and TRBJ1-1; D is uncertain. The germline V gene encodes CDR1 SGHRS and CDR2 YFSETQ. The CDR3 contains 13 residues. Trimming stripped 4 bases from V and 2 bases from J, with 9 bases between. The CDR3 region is CASSGIINTEAFF. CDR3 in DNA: TGCGCCAGCAGCGGAATAATAAACACTGAAGCTTTCTTT.

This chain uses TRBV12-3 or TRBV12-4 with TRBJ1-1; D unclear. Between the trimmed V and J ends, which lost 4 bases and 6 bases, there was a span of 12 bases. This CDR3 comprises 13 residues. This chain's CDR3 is CASSSRLTSEAFF. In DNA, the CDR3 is TGTGCCAGCAGTTCAAGACTTACCTCTGAAGCTTTCTTT.

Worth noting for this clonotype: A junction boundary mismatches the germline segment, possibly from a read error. The CDR3: CASSDTNTGGKETQYF. The CDR3 coding sequence is TGTGCCAGCAGTGACACGAACACCGGGGGGAAAGAGACCCAGTACTTC. The rearrangement links TRBV10-3 to TRBJ2-5; TRBD2 aligns across 7 bases. In germline, CDR1 is ENHRY, CDR2 SYGVKD. This CDR3 has 16 residues.

The chain's CDR3 is CASSLSRTFSNQPQHF. In DNA form, the CDR3 reads TGTGCCAGCAGTTTAAGTCGGACATTTAGCAATCAGCCCCAGCATTTT. The rearrangement joins TRBV12-3 or TRBV12-4 to TRBJ1-5; the D gene is possibly TRBD1 (5 bases). The CDR3 has 16 residues. Between the trimmed V and J ends, which lost 2 bases and 0 bases, there was a span of 11 bases.

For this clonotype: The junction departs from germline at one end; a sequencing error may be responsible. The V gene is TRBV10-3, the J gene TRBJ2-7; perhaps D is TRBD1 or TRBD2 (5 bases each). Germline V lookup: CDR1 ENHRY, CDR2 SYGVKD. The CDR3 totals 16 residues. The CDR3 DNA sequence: TGTGCCAGCAGTGAGAGACCGGGGACCCCCGCAGACGAGCAGTACTTC. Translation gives CASSERPGTPADEQYF.

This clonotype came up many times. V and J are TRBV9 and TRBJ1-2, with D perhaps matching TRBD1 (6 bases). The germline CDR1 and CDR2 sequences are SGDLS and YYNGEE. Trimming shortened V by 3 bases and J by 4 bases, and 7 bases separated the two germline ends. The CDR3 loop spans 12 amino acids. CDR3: CASSADSYGYTF. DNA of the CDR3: TGTGCCAGCAGCGCGGACAGCTATGGCTACACCTTC.

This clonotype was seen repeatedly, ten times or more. The chain's CDR3 is CSAPPDRGSSTGELFF. The CDR3 region has the DNA TGCAGTGCTCCTCCCGACAGGGGGTCGAGCACCGGGGAGCTGTTTTTT. The genes are TRBV20-1 and TRBJ2-2; 9 nucleotides match TRBD1. Germline loops: CDR1 DFQATT, CDR2 SNEGSKA (reference sequence). This CDR3 is built from 16 residues. The V and J ends lost 5 bases and 4 bases, in that order; junction bases with no gene match: 11.